This T cell receptor beta chain was documented in a study of early T cells in non-severe SARS-CoV-2 infection. Study-wide context: Sequencing of bulk RNA from unsorted whole blood was done, without chain pairing.

This clonotype was seen many times. What it binds is not known. The junction had 10 bases not matched to a gene; V was cut back by 4 bases and J by 7 bases. Per the germline V gene, CDR1 is LGHDT and CDR2 is YNNKEL (reference sequence). This CDR3 comprises 14 residues. The study's findings and limits: Database matching using VDJdb favored anti-spike CD8 responses, with private and CD4 specificities left missing.

Individual cDNA molecules each received unique molecular identifiers attached to them. TCRdb re-called the 5' RACE reads with MiXCR, one entry per CDR3 protein. This sample yields some 63,000 distinct CDR3 sequences, of which over 10% are seen a single time; approximately 4.8% belongs to the top ten. Sequenced material: whole blood. V is TRBV3-1 and J is TRBJ2-7, with 7 nucleotides matching TRBD2. The TCR sequence derives from an adult who was a healthcare worker with PCR-confirmed SARS-CoV-2 infection or an uninfected control (not recorded which). CDR3 residues: CASSPLGTTREQYF. As DNA, the CDR3 is TGTGCCAGCAGCCCCCTTGGGACTACTAGAGAGCAGTACTTC.